This TCR beta chain was sequenced for a study of shared clonotypes between healthy human individuals. General study findings and limits: Roughly 5% of naive CD4 clonotypes were shared across several donors. Naive subsets typically showed greater estimated richness than memory subsets.

The study enrolled healthy HIV-negative adults without recent acute infections or vaccinations as donors. The CDR3 contains 13 residues. Trimming pared 5 bases from V and 0 bases from J, leaving 8 bases between. Germline CDR1 reads SGHTA; CDR2 reads FQGNSA. On this clone itself: Its antigen is undetermined. This same CDR3 is encoded by further DNA sequences in the sample.

Genomic DNA belonging to each subset was distributed in equal measure over several immunoSEQ plates. This table comes from immunoSEQ multiplex PCR, and its TCRdb copy is limited to in-frame clones, with some not included. Here the sample spans around 1,000,000 clones, roughly 80% being singletons. The sequence came from a man between 18 and 29 years old in good health. Some clones in this sample may be carry-over from other donors' samples. Sequences were obtained from memory CD4+ T cells from PBMCs. Subset given: CD45RA-negative fraction. This chain connects TRBV7-2 to TRBJ2-7; possibly TRBD2 for D (5 bases). The CDR3 nucleotides are TGTGCCAGCAGCCTCCGGGGCTCCTACGAGCAGTACTTC. It translates to CASSLRGSYEQYF.